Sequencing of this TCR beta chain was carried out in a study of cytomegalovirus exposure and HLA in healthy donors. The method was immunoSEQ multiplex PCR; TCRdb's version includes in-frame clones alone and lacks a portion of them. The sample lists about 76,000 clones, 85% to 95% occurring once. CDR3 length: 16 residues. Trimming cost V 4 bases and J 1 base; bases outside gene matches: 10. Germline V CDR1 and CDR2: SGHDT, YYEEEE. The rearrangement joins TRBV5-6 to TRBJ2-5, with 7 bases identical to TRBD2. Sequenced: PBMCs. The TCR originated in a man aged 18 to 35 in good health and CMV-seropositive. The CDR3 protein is CASSLSSGYSQETQYF. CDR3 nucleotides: TGTGCCAGCAGCCTCTCTAGCGGATACTCCCAAGAGACCCAGTACTTC.